The TCR beta chain described here comes from a study of T cell responses to AZD1222 COVID-19 vaccine. V lost 5 bases and J lost 0; bases outside the gene matches: 16. The germline V gene has CDR1 MNHEY and CDR2 SMNVEV (reference sequence). The CDR3 covers 18 residues. The data were produced by immunoSEQ multiplex PCR, yet TCRdb's version contains in-frame clones alone and is incomplete. The repertoire consists of over 95,000 clones, with about 89% occurring once and the leading ten covering around 8.4%. Study observations and caveats: Spike-specific TCR breadth and depth rose after two AZD1222 doses.

This clone was picked up one time. Its antigen is as yet unknown. Sequencing was performed on peripheral blood, taken 28 days after the second AZD1222 dose. This clonotype originated in an adult who received the AZD1222 COVID-19 vaccine. The chain uses TRBV27 and TRBJ2-7; 7 positions agree with TRBD1. CDR3 bases: TGTGCCAGCAGTACCCAAGCACCCCGGGACAGCTACTCCTACGAGCAGTACTTC. Encoded protein: CASSTQAPRDSYSYEQYF.